This T cell receptor (beta chain) was recorded in a study of Graves' ophthalmopathy and Graves' hyperthyroidism. RNA transcripts served as template for amplifying TCR beta CDR3 sequences. Scientists carried out first-round RT-PCR using HTBI primers and then a second-round multiplex PCR. TCRdb itself ran the multiplex PCR reads through MiXCR, one entry per CDR3 protein. The table shows nearly 400,000 distinct CDR3 sequences, with 18% occurring only once. The CDR3 extends over 16 amino acids. V shed 7 bases and J 6 bases; nucleotides not matched to a gene: 12. Germline V gene lookup returns CDR1 SNHLY and CDR2 FYNNEI.

The specimen sequenced was peripheral blood. The chain recombines TRBV2 with TRBJ2-2; 9 bases agree with TRBD1. The sequence came from a woman between 18 and 29 years old with Graves' ophthalmopathy. The CDR3 is CASKSPGQGGAGELFF. CDR3 bases: TGTGCCAGCAAGTCTCCGGGACAGGGCGGGGCCGGGGAGCTGTTTTTT.